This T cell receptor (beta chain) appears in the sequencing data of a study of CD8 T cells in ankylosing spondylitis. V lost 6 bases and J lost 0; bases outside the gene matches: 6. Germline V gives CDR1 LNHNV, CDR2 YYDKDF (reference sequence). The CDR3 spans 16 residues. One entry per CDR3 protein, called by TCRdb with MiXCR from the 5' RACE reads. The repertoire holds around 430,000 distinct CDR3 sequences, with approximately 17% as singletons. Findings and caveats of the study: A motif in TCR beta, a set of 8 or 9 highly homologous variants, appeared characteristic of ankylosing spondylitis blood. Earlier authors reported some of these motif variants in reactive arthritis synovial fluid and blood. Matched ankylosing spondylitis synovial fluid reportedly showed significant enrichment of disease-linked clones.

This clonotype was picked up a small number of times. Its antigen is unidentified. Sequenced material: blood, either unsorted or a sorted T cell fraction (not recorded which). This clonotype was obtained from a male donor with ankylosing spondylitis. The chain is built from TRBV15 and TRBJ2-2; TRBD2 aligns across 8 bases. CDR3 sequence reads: CATRNERGTNTGELFF. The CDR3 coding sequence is TGTGCCACCAGGAACGAGCGGGGGACGAACACCGGGGAGCTGTTTTTT.